A selection of T cell receptor beta chains follows, all from one sample in a study of identical twins. TCRdb re-derived calls from the 5' RACE reads in MiXCR, one entry per CDR3 protein. Here the sample spans fewer than 900,000 distinct CDR3 sequences, 18% being singletons. These data also formed part of another study, on T cells expressing NK-cell markers.

Sample: PBMCs. The receptors shown here come from a woman aged 18-35 years in good health. The CDR3 runs from the conserved cysteine through the conserved F or W. The order of the fields is J gene, V gene, CDR3 protein.

j_call: TRBJ1-1; v_call: TRBV3-1; cdr3_aa: CASSQEGGAEAFF
j_call: TRBJ2-5; v_call: TRBV6-6; cdr3_aa: CASSRQGEETQYF
j_call: TRBJ1-1; v_call: TRBV11-3; cdr3_aa: CASSSRDSRVNTEAFF
j_call: TRBJ2-5; v_call: TRBV5-1; cdr3_aa: CASSFDGTQYF
j_call: TRBJ2-1; v_call: TRBV20-1; cdr3_aa: CSARSTYNNEQFF
j_call: TRBJ2-1; v_call: TRBV6-1; cdr3_aa: CASRQGIDNEQFF
j_call: TRBJ1-1; v_call: TRBV5-1; cdr3_aa: CASSLQGTGAFF
j_call: TRBJ2-3; v_call: TRBV5-6; cdr3_aa: CASSFGRPSTDTQYF
j_call: TRBJ2-5; v_call: TRBV12-3/TRBV12-4; cdr3_aa: CASSPGAIPETQYF
j_call: TRBJ2-1; v_call: TRBV7-7; cdr3_aa: CASSSLGRGATYNEQFF
j_call: TRBJ2-1; v_call: TRBV3-1; cdr3_aa: CASSPTPGTSGELEQFF
j_call: TRBJ2-1; v_call: TRBV7-6; cdr3_aa: CASSFLSGGFNNEQFF
j_call: TRBJ1-5; v_call: TRBV6-1; cdr3_aa: CASNEGGAQEPQHF
j_call: TRBJ2-1; v_call: TRBV7-9; cdr3_aa: CASSATPGQGPYNEQFF
j_call: TRBJ2-1; v_call: TRBV9; cdr3_aa: CASSAQQNEQFF
j_call: TRBJ2-1; v_call: TRBV6-6; cdr3_aa: CASCRGGSHEQFF
j_call: TRBJ1-6; v_call: TRBV7-9; cdr3_aa: CASSFTESGSPLHF
j_call: TRBJ2-3; v_call: TRBV10-3; cdr3_aa: CAISEPPTGSDTQYF
j_call: TRBJ2-1; v_call: TRBV3-1; cdr3_aa: CASSQVHSGQFF
j_call: TRBJ2-7; v_call: TRBV27; cdr3_aa: CASYGQGNSYEQYF
j_call: TRBJ2-2; v_call: TRBV20-1; cdr3_aa: CSARDAVTGELFF
j_call: TRBJ2-7; v_call: TRBV9; cdr3_aa: CASSVGLTAYEQYF
j_call: TRBJ2-7; v_call: TRBV7-2; cdr3_aa: CASSLAWAPSYEQYF
j_call: TRBJ2-2; v_call: TRBV18; cdr3_aa: CASSLRDRGGRELFF
j_call: TRBJ2-2; v_call: TRBV5-1; cdr3_aa: CASSSDRETGELFF
j_call: TRBJ2-1; v_call: TRBV12-3/TRBV12-4; cdr3_aa: CASRLRDKQFF
j_call: TRBJ2-2; v_call: TRBV6-1; cdr3_aa: CASRGLAGPKNTGELFF
j_call: TRBJ2-5; v_call: TRBV29-1; cdr3_aa: CSVEWPGRRETQYF
j_call: TRBJ2-3; v_call: TRBV9; cdr3_aa: CASSGLPDTQYF
j_call: TRBJ1-2; v_call: TRBV5-1; cdr3_aa: CASSYTGTGDYGYTF
j_call: TRBJ2-4; v_call: TRBV27; cdr3_aa: CATRVGNIQYF
j_call: TRBJ2-3; v_call: TRBV20-1; cdr3_aa: CSADISGPRTDTQYF
j_call: TRBJ2-7; v_call: TRBV7-2; cdr3_aa: CASSYRGQGLRDEQYF
j_call: TRBJ1-1; v_call: TRBV20-1; cdr3_aa: CSARDFRRNTEAFF
j_call: TRBJ2-1; v_call: TRBV11-1; cdr3_aa: CASSLDRTGVGSSYNEQFF
j_call: TRBJ1-2; v_call: TRBV6-6; cdr3_aa: CASRPRTGDGYTF